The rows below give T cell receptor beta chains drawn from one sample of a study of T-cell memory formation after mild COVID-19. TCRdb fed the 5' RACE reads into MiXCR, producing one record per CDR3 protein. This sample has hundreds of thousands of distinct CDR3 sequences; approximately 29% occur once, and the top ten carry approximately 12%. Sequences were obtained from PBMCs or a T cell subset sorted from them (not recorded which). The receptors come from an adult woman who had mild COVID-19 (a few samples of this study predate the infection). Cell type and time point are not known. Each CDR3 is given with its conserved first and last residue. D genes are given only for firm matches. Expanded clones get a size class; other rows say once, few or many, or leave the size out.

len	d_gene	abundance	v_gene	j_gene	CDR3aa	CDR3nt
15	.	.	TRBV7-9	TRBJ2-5	CASSLVTGTQETQYF	TGTGCCAGCAGCTTAGTAACAGGGACCCAAGAGACCCAGTACTTC
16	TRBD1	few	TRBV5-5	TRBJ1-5	CASSLGTGNIEQPQHF	TGTGCCAGCAGCTTAGGGACAGGAAATATAGAGCAGCCCCAGCATTTT
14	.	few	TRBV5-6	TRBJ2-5	CASTPEGELETQYF	TGTGCCAGCACCCCGGAGGGGGAGTTGGAGACCCAGTACTTC
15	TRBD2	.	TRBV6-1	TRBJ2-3	CASMSFAGGKDTQYF	TGTGCCAGCATGAGCTTCGCGGGGGGGAAGGATACGCAGTATTTT
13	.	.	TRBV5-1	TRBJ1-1	CASSARPGTEAFF	TGCGCCAGCAGCGCCCGACCGGGAACTGAAGCTTTCTTT
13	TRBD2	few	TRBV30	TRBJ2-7	CAWSLLAGGGMYF	TGTGCCTGGAGTTTGCTAGCGGGAGGAGGCATGTACTTC
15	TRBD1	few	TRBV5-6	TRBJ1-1	CASSLRDSWNTEAFF	TGTGCCAGCAGCTTGAGGGACAGCTGGAACACTGAAGCTTTCTTT
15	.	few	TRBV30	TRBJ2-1	CAWRGDSTSYNEQFF	TGTGCCTGGAGAGGGGACTCCACATCCTACAATGAGCAGTTCTTC
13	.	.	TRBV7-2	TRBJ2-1	CASSLDWANEQFF	TGTGCCAGCAGCCTCGACTGGGCCAATGAGCAGTTCTTC
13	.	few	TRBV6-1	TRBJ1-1	CASNRVIGAEAFF	TGTGCCAGCAACAGGGTAATAGGGGCTGAAGCTTTCTTT
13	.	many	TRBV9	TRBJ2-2	CASSVEIGGELFF	TGTGCCAGCAGCGTAGAGATAGGAGGGGAGCTGTTTTTT
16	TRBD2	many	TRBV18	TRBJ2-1	CASSPPGTSGYNEQFF	TGTGCCAGCTCACCACCCGGGACTAGCGGATACAATGAGCAGTTCTTC
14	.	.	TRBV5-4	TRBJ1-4	CASSPDSYNEKLFF	TGTGCCAGCAGCCCGGACAGCTATAATGAAAAACTGTTTTTT
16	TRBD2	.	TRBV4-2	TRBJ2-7	CASSPRLAGGSYEQYF	TGTGCCAGCAGCCCGCGACTAGCGGGGGGATCCTACGAGCAGTACTTC
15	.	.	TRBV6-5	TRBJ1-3	CASSPGPSSGNTIYF	TGTGCCAGCAGCCCTGGACCCAGCTCTGGAAACACCATATATTTT
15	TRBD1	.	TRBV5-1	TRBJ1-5	CASSWTGGKDQPQHF	TGCGCCAGCAGCTGGACAGGTGGGAAAGATCAGCCCCAGCATTTT
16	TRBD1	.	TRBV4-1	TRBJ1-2	CASSQAEQGRNYGYTF	TGCGCCAGCAGCCAAGCGGAACAGGGGCGGAACTATGGCTACACCTTC
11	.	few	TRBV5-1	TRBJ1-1	CASSFDSEAFF	TGCGCCAGCAGCTTTGACAGTGAAGCTTTCTTT
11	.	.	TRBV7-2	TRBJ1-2	CASSLYQGYTF	TGTGCCAGCAGCTTATATCAGGGCTACACCTTC
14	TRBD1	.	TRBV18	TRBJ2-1	CASSPGQAEPQQFF	TGTGCCAGCTCACCGGGACAGGCAGAACCCCAGCAGTTCTTC
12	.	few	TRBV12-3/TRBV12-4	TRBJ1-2	CASSQTNYGYTF	TGTGCCAGCAGTCAAACAAACTATGGCTACACCTTC
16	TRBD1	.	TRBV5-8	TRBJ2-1	CASPPPGQGVFNEQFF	TGTGCCAGCCCCCCACCGGGGCAGGGGGTTTTCAATGAGCAGTTCTTC
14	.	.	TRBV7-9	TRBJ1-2	CASSLVWENYGYTF	TGTGCCAGCAGCTTAGTCTGGGAGAACTATGGCTACACCTTC
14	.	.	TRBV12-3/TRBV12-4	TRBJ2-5	CASRRQDSQETQYF	TGTGCCAGCAGGCGACAGGATTCTCAAGAGACCCAGTACTTC
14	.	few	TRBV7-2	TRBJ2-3	CASSLSKPTDTQYF	TGTGCCAGCAGCCTGTCTAAGCCGACAGATACGCAGTATTTT
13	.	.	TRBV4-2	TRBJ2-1	CASSQDGSDLQFF	TGTGCCAGCAGCCAAGATGGGTCCGATCTGCAGTTCTTC
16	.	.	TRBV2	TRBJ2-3	CASGPGLTTSTDTQYF	TGTGCCAGCGGGCCGGGACTCACGACTAGCACAGATACGCAGTATTTT
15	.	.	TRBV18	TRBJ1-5	CASSPPDSHNQPQHF	TGTGCCAGCTCACCACCAGACAGTCACAATCAGCCCCAGCATTTT
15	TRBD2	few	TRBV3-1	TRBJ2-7	CASSQGTSVSYEQYF	TGTGCCAGCAGCCAAGGGACTAGCGTCTCCTACGAGCAGTACTTC
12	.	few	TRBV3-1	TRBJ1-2	CASSQLNYGYTF	TGTGCCAGCAGCCAGTTAAACTATGGCTACACCTTC
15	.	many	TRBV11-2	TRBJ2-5	CASSPGIGPSETQYF	TGTGCCAGCAGCCCGGGGATAGGGCCTTCCGAGACCCAGTACTTC
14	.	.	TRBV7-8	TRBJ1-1	CASSLRVGDTEAFF	TGTGCCAGCAGCTTACGAGTGGGGGACACTGAAGCTTTCTTT
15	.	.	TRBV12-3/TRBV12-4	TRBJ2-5	CASSLSGLRKETQYF	TGTGCCAGCAGTCTCTCGGGCCTTCGGAAAGAGACCCAGTACTTC
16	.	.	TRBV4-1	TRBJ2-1	CASSHSAGVFYNEQFF	TGCGCCAGCAGCCACTCTGCAGGGGTCTTCTACAATGAGCAGTTCTTC
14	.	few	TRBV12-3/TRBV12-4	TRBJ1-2	CASSLARTTAGYTF	TGTGCCAGCAGTTTAGCGCGGACTACGGCGGGCTACACCTTC
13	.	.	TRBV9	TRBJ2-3	CASSGGDRTAQYF	TGTGCCAGCAGCGGAGGAGACAGGACGGCGCAGTATTTT
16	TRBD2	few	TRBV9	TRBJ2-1	CASSSVTSGTSSEQFF	TGTGCCAGCAGCTCTGTGACTAGCGGGACGTCCAGTGAGCAGTTCTTC
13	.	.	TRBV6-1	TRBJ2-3	CASIGTGSATQYF	TGTGCCAGCATCGGGACTGGGAGTGCTACGCAGTATTTT
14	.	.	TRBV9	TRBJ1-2	CASSVATGNYGYTF	TGTGCCAGCAGCGTAGCTACAGGGAATTACGGCTACACCTTC
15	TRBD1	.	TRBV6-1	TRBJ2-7	CASSDTGDRSYEQYF	TGTGCCAGCAGTGATACGGGGGACAGGAGCTACGAGCAGTACTTC
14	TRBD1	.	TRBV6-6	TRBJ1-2	CASDRGTRSHGYTF	TGTGCCAGCGACAGGGGGACAAGATCCCATGGCTACACCTTC
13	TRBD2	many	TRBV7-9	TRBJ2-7	CASSLAGGNEQYF	TGTGCCAGCAGCCTAGCGGGAGGGAACGAGCAGTACTTC
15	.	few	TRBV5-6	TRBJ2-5	CASSRQRQLQETQYF	TGTGCCAGCAGCCGCCAGAGACAGCTCCAAGAGACCCAGTACTTC
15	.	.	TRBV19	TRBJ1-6	CASSPPGTYNSPLHF	TGTGCCAGTAGCCCGCCGGGGACCTATAATTCACCCCTCCACTTT
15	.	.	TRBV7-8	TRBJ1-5	CASSLSLDSNQPQHF	TGTGCCAGCAGCCTGTCACTGGATAGCAATCAGCCCCAGCATTTT
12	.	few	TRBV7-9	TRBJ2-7	CASSLGTSQLFF	TGTGCCAGCAGCTTAGGGACAAGTCAACTGTTCTTC
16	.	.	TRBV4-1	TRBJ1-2	CASSQDSGRGFYGYTF	TGCGCCAGCAGCCAAGACTCCGGGCGGGGGTTCTATGGCTACACCTTC